This TCR beta chain stems from a study of lung T cells in sarcoidosis with Löfgren's syndrome. Across the whole study: Bronchoalveolar lavage fluid in sarcoidosis accumulates CD4+ T cells.

TCRdb independently ran MiXCR on the reads; one entry per CDR3 protein. The sample holds 60,000 or so distinct CDR3 sequences, about 20% seen once. Whole-study findings and limits: Löfgren's syndrome patients reportedly showed greatest TRAV12-1 and TRBV2 expansion versus controls. Paired TRAV12-1/TRBV2 TCRs showed CDR3 homology and preferential pairing.

The CDR3 contains 14 residues. Per germline, CDR1 SGHDN and CDR2 FVKESK. In the case of this clonotype: The antigen is not known. A read error may account for a junction end that differs from germline.

This clonotype was obtained from a human donor with sarcoidosis (Löfgren's syndrome or another form), or a control subject (not recorded which). The specimen sequenced was CD4+ T cells from PBMCs. The genes are TRBV14 and TRBJ2-3; weak D call: TRBD1 (5 bases). CDR3 DNA sequence: TGTGCCAACAGCCAAGACAGAATCACAGATACGCAGTATTTT. Its translation: CANSQDRITDTQYF.